Shown below are 3 T cell receptor beta chains from a single sample sequenced in a study of glioma-infiltrating T cells after dendritic cell vaccination. Only in-frame clones appear in the TCRdb table, and some are missing; sequencing was by immunoSEQ multiplex PCR. The repertoire consists of under 40,000 clones, with 85% to 95% occurring once and the leading ten covering under 2.5%. The sample here was blood, taken before dendritic cell vaccination. The source of these receptors is a human donor with glioblastoma.

The count of this clone is one. The chain employs TRBV29-1 and TRBJ1-2, with TRBD1 matching 10 bases. Per the germline V gene, CDR1 is SQVTM and CDR2 is ANQGSEA. The CDR3 loop spans 12 amino acids. Trimming took 8 bases from V and 7 from J; bases not matched to a gene: 7. The DNA for the CDR3 is TGCAGCTACAGCCGGACAGGGGGTGGCTACACCTTC. It yields the protein CSYSRTGGGYTF.

For the CDR3, the DNA is TGTGCCAGCAGAGCCTCTCACAGCAATCAGCCCCAGCATTTT. Translating it yields CASRASHSNQPQHF. This chain uses TRBV7-2 with TRBJ1-5, with D uncertain. Trimming removed 6 bases from V and 1 base from J, with 10 bases in between. This CDR3 comprises 14 residues. Germline V gene data show CDR1 as SGHTA and CDR2 as FQGNSA.

The V gene is TRBV4-1, the J gene TRBJ2-1; 10 bases agree with TRBD1. Germline V gene lookup returns CDR1 MGHRA and CDR2 YSYEKL. The junction had 5 bases not matched to a gene; V was cut back by 4 bases and J by 5 bases. CDR3 size: 15 residues. The CDR3 DNA reads TGCGCCAGCAGCCTGGACAGGGGGACCCACAATGAGCAGTTCTTC. The encoded protein is CASSLDRGTHNEQFF.